This T cell receptor (beta chain) was observed in a study of T-cell reconstitution after alpha-beta-depleted transplantation in children. Study outcomes and limitations: At the one-year point after transplant, T-cell counts and TCRbeta diversity were found to come mostly from T cells that had been newly produced. The study reportedly traced alpha-beta T cells about two months after transplant to several hundred expanded graft clones. Where some patients showed high TCRbeta diversity at day 60, it came from recipient T cells and thymic progenitors that had survived.

The germline V gene encodes CDR1 SGHAT and CDR2 FQNNGV. This CDR3 contains 19 residues. V gave up 3 bases and J gave up 4 bases; unmatched junction bases: 11. This clonotype was detected only a few times. The antigen is not known. Using unique molecular identifiers, the investigators prepared the TCRbeta library. TCRdb ran MiXCR on the PCR reads and lists one entry per CDR3 protein. The sample has some 200,000 distinct CDR3 sequences, approximately 8.4% seen once. The gene calls are TRBV11-2 and TRBJ2-3; 15 bases are a match to TRBD2. The receptor was isolated from a male patient aged 2-9 years who had a stem cell transplant for acute myeloid leukemia, so the T cells may come from the graft donor. The sequences come from PBMCs, mostly from graft donor cells, collected 360 days after TCRalphabeta/CD19-depleted stem cell transplant. The CDR3 DNA reads as TGTGCCAGCAGCTTCTGGACTAGCGGGAGGGCCGAGGTCCCAGATACGCAGTATTTT. It yields the protein CASSFWTSGRAEVPDTQYF.